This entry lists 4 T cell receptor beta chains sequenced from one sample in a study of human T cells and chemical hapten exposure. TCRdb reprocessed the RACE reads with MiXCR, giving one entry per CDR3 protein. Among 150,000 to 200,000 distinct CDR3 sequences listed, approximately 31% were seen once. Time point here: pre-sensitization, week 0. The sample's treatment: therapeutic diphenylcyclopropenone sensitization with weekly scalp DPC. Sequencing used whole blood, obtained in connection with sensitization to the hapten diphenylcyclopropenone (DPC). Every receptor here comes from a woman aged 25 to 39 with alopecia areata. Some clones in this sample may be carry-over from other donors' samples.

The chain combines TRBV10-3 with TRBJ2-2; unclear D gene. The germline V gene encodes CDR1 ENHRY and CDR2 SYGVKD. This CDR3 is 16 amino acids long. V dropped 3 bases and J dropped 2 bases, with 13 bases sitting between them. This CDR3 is CAISDAGGGNTGELFF. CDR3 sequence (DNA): TGTGCCATCAGTGACGCCGGTGGTGGAAACACCGGGGAGCTGTTTTTT.

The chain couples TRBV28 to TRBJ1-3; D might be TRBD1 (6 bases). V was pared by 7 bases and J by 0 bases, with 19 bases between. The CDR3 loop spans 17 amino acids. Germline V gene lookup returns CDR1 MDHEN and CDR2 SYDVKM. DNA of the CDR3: TGTGCCAGCATCGGAGGACAGTCGGTGGGCTCTGGAAACACCATATATTTT. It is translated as CASIGGQSVGSGNTIYF. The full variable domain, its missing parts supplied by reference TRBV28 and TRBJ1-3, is DVKVTQSSRYLVKRTGEKVFLECVQDMDHENMFWYRQDPGLGLRLIYFSYDVKMKEKGDIPEGYSVSREKKERFSLILESASTNQTSMYLCASIGGQSVGSGNTIYFGEGSWLTVV.

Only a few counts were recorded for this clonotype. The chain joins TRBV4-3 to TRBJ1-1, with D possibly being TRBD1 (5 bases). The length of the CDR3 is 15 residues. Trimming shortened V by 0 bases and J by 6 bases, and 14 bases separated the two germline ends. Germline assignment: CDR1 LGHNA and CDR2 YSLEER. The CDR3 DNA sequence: TGCGCCAGCAGCCAAGAATTGGGGGGATCCTCTGAAGCTTTCTTT. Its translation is CASSQELGGSSEAFF.

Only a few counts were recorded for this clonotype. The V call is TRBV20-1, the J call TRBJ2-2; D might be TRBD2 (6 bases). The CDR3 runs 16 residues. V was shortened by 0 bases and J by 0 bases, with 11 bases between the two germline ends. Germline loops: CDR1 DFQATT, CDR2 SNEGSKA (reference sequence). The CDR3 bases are TGCAGTGCTAGAGATCATGGGACTGCGAACACCGGGGAGCTGTTTTTT. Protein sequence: CSARDHGTANTGELFF.